The 30 T cell receptor beta chains below were found in one sample sequenced in a study of regulatory T cells in long-lasting Graves disease. To make TCR beta libraries, researchers used iRepertoire HTBI primers and Arm-PCR of CDR3 regions. TCRdb passed the multiplex PCR reads through MiXCR, listing each CDR3 protein once. The data contain a few hundred thousand distinct CDR3 sequences, 15% to 20% of them seen just once; the ten biggest clones take up 20% to 25%. Sample time point: newly diagnosed GD, antithyroid drugs for less than 3 months. TCR sequences were obtained from RNA taken from PBMCs. The data were also submitted as part of a second study, on T cells in Graves' hyperthyroidism and ophthalmopathy.

Sequencing used peripheral blood mononuclear cells (PBMCs), obtained at new diagnosis, from a patient treated with antithyroid drugs. These receptors were collected from a woman aged 18 to 35 with Graves disease.

This clonotype was counted at least ten times. The chain links TRBV15 to TRBJ1-1; D possibly corresponds to TRBD1 (6 bases). The CDR3 loop spans 14 amino acids. Germline V lookup: CDR1 LNHNV, CDR2 YYDKDF (reference sequence). Trimming stripped 0 bases from V and 4 bases from J, with 9 bases between. CDR3 sequence: CATSREGASTEAFF. Written as DNA, the CDR3 is TGTGCCACCAGCAGAGAGGGGGCGAGCACTGAAGCTTTCTTT.

This clonotype was seen more than once but under ten times. The chain is built from TRBV10-2 and TRBJ2-1, with 8 bases aligning to TRBD1. With 3 bases clipped from V and 8 bases from J, the junction kept 15 bases outside the gene matches. CDR1 and CDR2 (germline): WSHSY, SAAADI. The length of the CDR3 is 17 residues. CDR3 residues: CASSEPRRTGIIDEQFF. The CDR3 coding sequence is TGCGCCAGCAGTGAACCCCGGCGGACAGGGATTATCGATGAGCAGTTCTTC.

This clonotype was seen repeatedly, ten times or more. V usage is TRBV5-1 and J usage is TRBJ2-1; D possibly corresponds to TRBD1 (5 bases). The germline CDR1 and CDR2 sequences are SGHRS and YFSETQ. This CDR3 region has 13 residues. Trimming pared 4 bases from V and 3 bases from J, leaving 8 bases between. The CDR3 here is CASSEDIYNEQFF. The CDR3 DNA is TGCGCCAGCAGCGAGGACATCTACAATGAGCAGTTCTTC.

This chain joins TRBV3-1 and TRBJ2-1; 12 bases match TRBD2. Germline CDR1 reads LGHDT; CDR2 reads YNNKEL (reference sequence). V trimming: 0 bases; J trimming: 7 bases; junction bases outside the gene matches: 13. There are 19 residues in the CDR3. CDR3 DNA: TGTGCCAGCAGCCAAGAGCTCCGGGGACTAGCGGGTAAGGCTAATGAGCAGTTCTTC. It yields the protein CASSQELRGLAGKANEQFF.

This clonotype was counted ten times or more. The chain couples TRBV11-2 to TRBJ1-2; no reliable D call. The germline gives CDR1 SGHAT, CDR2 FQNNGV. CDR3 length equals 11 residues. Trimming cost V 5 bases and J 8 bases, with 9 bases left between them. The CDR3 reads CASSDAWGYTF. CDR3 bases: TGTGCCAGCAGCGACGCCTGGGGCTACACCTTC.

Regarding this clonotype: Lacking the conserved final phenylalanine or tryptophan, this CDR3 likely reflects a read error. The V gene is TRBV11-2, the J gene TRBJ2-2, with D unresolved. CDR1 and CDR2 (germline): SGHAT, FQNNGV. The CDR3 consists of 16 residues. CDR3 residues: CASSLGRSSKTGELFL. CDR3 sequence (DNA): TGTGCCAGCAGCTTAGGGCGCAGCTCGAAGACCGGGGAGCTGTTTTTG.

This clonotype was counted many times. The rearrangement links TRBV28 to TRBJ2-7; 10 bases fit TRBD1. V dropped 3 bases and J dropped 2; count of bases not matched to a gene: 4. Germline V gene data show CDR1 as MDHEN and CDR2 as SYDVKM. The CDR3 totals 15 residues. The CDR3: CASSFPGQGPYEQYF. Written as DNA, the CDR3 is TGTGCCAGCAGTTTTCCGGGACAGGGGCCCTACGAGCAGTACTTC.

J is TRBJ2-7 and V is TRBV29-1, with 7 nucleotides matching TRBD1. The V gene's germline CDR1 is SQVTM and CDR2 ANQGSEA. J gave up 0 bases and V 6 bases, and 5 bases lay outside the gene matches. The CDR3 has 13 amino acids. In DNA form, the CDR3 reads TGCAGCGTCAGCCGGGACAGCTCCTACGAGCAGTACTTC. This codes for CSVSRDSSYEQYF.

This clonotype was picked up many times. This sequence joins TRBV5-5 and TRBJ2-5; no clear D. The germline V and J ends were trimmed by 5 bases and 2 bases, with 13 bases remaining between them. Germline V lookup: CDR1 SGHKS, CDR2 YYEKEE (reference sequence). The CDR3 contains 14 residues. The CDR3 is CASSPGGNQETQYF. The CDR3 coding sequence is TGTGCCAGCAGTCCCGGCGGAAATCAAGAGACCCAGTACTTC. The full variable domain, completed using reference TRBV5-5 and TRBJ2-5, is DAGVTQSPTHLIKTRGQQVTLRCSPISGHKSVSWYQQVLGQGPQFIFQYYEKEERGRGNFPDRFSARQFPNYSSELNVNALLLGDSALYLCASSPGGNQETQYFGPGTRLLVL.

This clonotype showed up many times. The chain has TRBV20-1 and TRBJ1-1; TRBD1 is a possible D gene (6 bases). CDR3 length: 13 amino acids. Germline V gene lookup returns CDR1 DFQATT and CDR2 SNEGSKA (reference sequence). V dropped 5 bases and J dropped 0 bases, with 10 bases sitting between them. In DNA form, the CDR3 reads TGCAGTGCTTCGACAGGAGTGAACACTGAAGCTTTCTTT. This sequence encodes CSASTGVNTEAFF.

This clonotype has more than one count but fewer than ten. The chain uses TRBV7-8 and TRBJ1-2, with a weak D call TRBD1 (5 bases). The CDR3 is 15 residues long. Looked up from germline, CDR1 is SGHVS and CDR2 is FQNEAQ. Trimming left V 7 bases short and J 3 bases short, with 18 bases between. The CDR3 bases are TGTGCCAGCACCCCCGCTGAGGGGACTTACTATGGCTACACCTTC. Translated, it gives CASTPAEGTYYGYTF.

The table lists this clonotype with many counts. Here the CDR3 reads CASSLAGSPPQYF. CDR3 coding DNA: TGTGCCAGCAGCTTGGCCGGGAGTCCGCCCCAGTACTTC. The V call is TRBV5-6, the J call TRBJ2-5; D might be TRBD2 (6 bases). This CDR3 contains 13 residues. The germline gives CDR1 SGHDT, CDR2 YYEEEE. V lost 0 bases and J 9 bases, leaving 12 bases between the germline ends.

This clonotype turned up a few times. The chain uses TRBV10-3 and TRBJ2-1; 7 bases are shared with TRBD1. CDR3 length: 14 amino acids. Looked up from germline, CDR1 is ENHRY and CDR2 is SYGVKD. V was pared by 9 bases and J by 6 bases, with 11 bases of the junction left unmatched. The DNA for the CDR3 is TGTGCCATTACGACAGGGCCCCTGAGCAATGAGCAGTTCTTC. Its protein product is CAITTGPLSNEQFF.

This clonotype was recorded many times. The rearrangement joins TRBV10-1 to TRBJ2-3, with 11 bases aligning to TRBD2. With 0 bases clipped from V and 10 bases from J, the junction kept 9 bases outside the gene matches. The germline V gene encodes CDR1 WNHNN and CDR2 SYGVQD (reference sequence). The CDR3 runs to 16 residues. The CDR3 loop is CASSESVTSGSLPQYF. The CDR3 DNA is TGCGCCAGCAGTGAGTCGGTAACTAGCGGGAGTCTGCCGCAGTATTTT.

In this sample, this clonotype turned up a few times. This chain uses TRBV10-3 with TRBJ1-1; TRBD1 aligns across 7 bases. The junction had 7 bases not matched to a gene; V was cut back by 1 base and J by 5 bases. In germline, CDR1 is ENHRY, CDR2 SYGVKD. The CDR3 has 15 residues. CDR3 DNA sequence: TGTGCCATCAGTGAGTTTCACGCAGGGGGGACTGAAGCTTTCTTT. Protein product: CAISEFHAGGTEAFF.

At least ten counts were recorded for this clonotype. This rearrangement joins TRBV12-3 or TRBV12-4 to TRBJ2-7; possibly TRBD2 for D (5 bases). CDR3 length equals 15 residues. Trimming left V 4 bases short and J 1 base short, with 14 bases between. This CDR3 reads CASSSPQGLSYEQYF. CDR3 nucleotides: TGTGCCAGCAGTTCGCCGCAAGGACTTTCCTACGAGCAGTACTTC.

This clonotype occurred many times. The V and J genes are TRBV27 and TRBJ1-1; D remains unclear. Germline V gives CDR1 MNHEY, CDR2 SMNVEV (reference sequence). The CDR3 length is 14 residues. V lost 3 bases and J 4 bases, leaving 12 bases between the germline ends. CDR3 nucleotide sequence: TGTGCCAGCAGTTTCGGAGGGAGGAGCACTGAAGCTTTCTTT. Its translation is CASSFGGRSTEAFF.

The chain joins TRBV7-2 to TRBJ1-5; possible D gene TRBD1, 5 bases. The CDR3 sequence is 15 residues long. Germline-derived CDR1 and CDR2 are SGHTA and FQGNSA. The ends were cut back, 4 bases at V and 0 bases at J, with 10 bases in the middle. This chain's CDR3 is CASSSQGYSNQPQHF. The CDR3 bases are TGTGCCAGCAGCTCCCAGGGTTATAGCAATCAGCCCCAGCATTTT.

This clonotype was counted ten times or more. J is TRBJ2-7 and V is TRBV11-2; 8 bases fit TRBD1. V gave up 5 bases and J gave up 2 bases; unmatched junction bases: 5. Germline V gene data show CDR1 as SGHAT and CDR2 as FQNNGV. The CDR3 runs to 14 residues. The CDR3 DNA sequence: TGTGCCAGCAGCGGAGAGGACAGGGCCTACGAGCAGTACTTC. Translated, it gives CASSGEDRAYEQYF.

There are many counts of this clonotype. The V gene is TRBV18, the J gene TRBJ1-5, with D uncertain. V was trimmed by 4 bases and J by 2 bases, leaving 12 bases between them. Germline assignment: CDR1 KGHSH and CDR2 LQKENI. The CDR3 loop spans 15 amino acids. CDR3: CASSQDSYGNQPQHF. Here the CDR3 DNA reads TGTGCCAGCTCACAAGACTCTTATGGCAATCAGCCCCAGCATTTT.

The chain couples TRBV30 to TRBJ2-3; weak D call: TRBD2 (7 bases). The germline CDR1 and CDR2 sequences are GTSNPN and SVGIG (reference sequence). The CDR3 has 22 residues. The V end lost 0 bases, the J end lost 2 bases, and 33 bases lay between the germline ends. This chain's CDR3 is CAWSVLRAPPGGKTFTTDTQYF. The CDR3 DNA follows: TGTGCCTGGAGTGTACTACGGGCCCCCCCGGGGGGCAAGACTTTTACCACAGATACGCAGTATTTT.

As to this clonotype: A read error may be the cause here, since a much bigger clone is one base away. CDR3 nucleotide sequence: TGTGCCAGCAGCCCAGACAGGGTCACTGAAGCTTTCTTT. This gives the protein CASSPDRVTEAFF. J is TRBJ1-1 and V is TRBV28, with TRBD1 identical over 7 bases. Germline CDR1 is MDHEN and CDR2 is SYDVKM. CDR3 length: 13 residues. Losses at the gene ends were 6 bases for V and 4 bases for J; bases not matched to a gene: 5.

The chain has TRBV5-1 and TRBJ1-1; weak D call: TRBD1 (5 bases). Per the germline V gene, CDR1 is SGHRS and CDR2 is YFSETQ. CDR3 length: 15 amino acids. Trimming pared 4 bases from V and 4 bases from J, leaving 17 bases between. The CDR3 spells CASSSQGWGVTEAFF. CDR3 coding DNA: TGCGCCAGCAGCAGCCAAGGATGGGGCGTCACTGAAGCTTTCTTT.

In its sample, this clonotype was seen many times. The chain recombines TRBV20-1 with TRBJ2-7; TRBD1 agrees at 7 bases. This CDR3 is built from 13 residues. From germline, CDR1 is DFQATT and CDR2 SNEGSKA (reference sequence). The V gene end was trimmed by 4 bases and the J gene end by 2 bases; junction bases not matched to a gene: 5. CDR3: CSATSQGAYEQYF. The CDR3 nucleotides read TGCAGTGCTACAAGTCAGGGGGCCTACGAGCAGTACTTC.

This clonotype came up many times. The chain couples TRBV28 to TRBJ2-3; 8 positions match TRBD2. Germline assignment: CDR1 MDHEN and CDR2 SYDVKM. This CDR3 is built from 17 residues. V lost 4 bases and J lost 6; bases outside the gene matches: 15. The CDR3 region has the DNA TGTGCCAGCAGTTCAAGAGCTAGCGGGTGGCCCCGTGATACGCAGTATTTT. Its translation: CASSSRASGWPRDTQYF.

This clonotype was picked up many times. J is TRBJ2-7 and V is TRBV3-1; a weak D match, TRBD2 (6 bases). There are 15 residues in the CDR3. Germline V CDR1 and CDR2: LGHDT, YNNKEL (reference sequence). The germline V and J ends were trimmed by 3 bases and 1 base, with 13 bases remaining between them. CDR3 coding DNA: TGTGCCAGCAGCCAGGGGGGTGGAGGGTCCTACGAGCAGTACTTC. Translated, it gives CASSQGGGGSYEQYF.

This clonotype was seen ten or more times. V and J are TRBV28 and TRBJ2-1; D remains ambiguous. V lost 6 bases to trimming and J lost 0 bases, with 12 bases between them. Germline V CDR1 and CDR2: MDHEN, SYDVKM. The CDR3 sequence is 15 residues long. CDR3 nucleotides: TGTGCCAGCAGCCCCAGGAGCAACTCCTACAATGAGCAGTTCTTC. Amino acid sequence: CASSPRSNSYNEQFF. The entire variable domain, with the rest obtained from reference TRBV28 and TRBJ2-1, is as follows: DVKVTQSSRYLVKRTGEKVFLECVQDMDHENMFWYRQDPGLGLRLIYFSYDVKMKEKGDIPEGYSVSREKKERFSLILESASTNQTSMYLCASSPRSNSYNEQFFGPGTRLTVL.

Only a few counts were recorded for this clonotype. The chain joins TRBV19 to TRBJ2-2; 9 bases are a match to TRBD2. Germline loops: CDR1 LNHDA, CDR2 SQIVND (reference sequence). The CDR3 is made up of 15 amino acids. V was pared by 4 bases and J by 8 bases, with 8 bases of the junction left unmatched. CDR3 nucleotides: TGTGCCAGTAGTAACCTGGGACTAGCCACTGGGGAGCTGTTTTTT. Protein: CASSNLGLATGELFF.

The chain combines TRBV19 with TRBJ2-3, with 8 bases aligning to TRBD1. V gave up 3 bases and J gave up 0 bases; unmatched junction bases: 5. Germline CDR1 and CDR2: LNHDA and SQIVND (reference sequence). The CDR3 sequence is 16 residues long. Here the CDR3 DNA reads TGTGCCAGTAGTATGCGGACAGGGACTAGCACAGATACGCAGTATTTT. Encoded protein: CASSMRTGTSTDTQYF.

This clonotype was counted ten times or more. The chain is built from TRBV20-1 and TRBJ2-6; 8 bases agree with TRBD1. Germline trimming cut 6 bases from V and 2 bases from J; bases unmatched to any gene: 9. Germline assignment: CDR1 DFQATT and CDR2 SNEGSKA (reference sequence). CDR3 length: 16 residues. The chain's CDR3 is CSAGAGGRTGANVLTF. The CDR3 region has the DNA TGCAGTGCCGGTGCAGGGGGCAGGACTGGGGCCAACGTCCTGACTTTC.